Listed here are 23 T cell receptor beta chains from one sample, sequenced in a study of breast tumors, draining lymph nodes, adjacent tissues. Breast cancer patients provided tissue from their axillary draining lymph nodes. TCRdb used MiXCR to reprocess the multiplex PCR reads, holding one entry per CDR3 protein. Found here are 200,000 to 300,000 distinct CDR3 sequences, over 30% of them singletons; the top ten hold around 1%. Sequencing used axillary lymph node tissue. These receptors were obtained from a female donor with breast cancer. Some clones in this sample may be carry-over from other donors' samples.

Details on this clonotype: A read error is likely, as this CDR3 ends without the conserved phenylalanine or tryptophan. The limits of the CDR3 on the DNA are not certain, so only TCRdb's listed CDR3 is given. V usage is TRBV24-1 and J usage is TRBJ1-2; no check of the table's D call, TRBD1, against the DNA was made. The CDR3 spans 17 amino acids, including both terminal residues. Germline lookup yields CDR1 KGHDR and CDR2 SFDVKD. The CDR3 sequence: CATSATDRGEVNYGHTL.

Note on this clonotype: A much bigger clone sits one base away, suggesting this may be a read error. This sequence joins TRBV11-2 and TRBJ2-7, with 9 bases lining up with TRBD1. This CDR3 comprises 14 residues. CDR1 and CDR2 (germline): SGHAT, FQNNGV. The CDR3 DNA reads TGTGCCAGCAGCCGGACAGGGGTTAATTACGGGCAGTACTTC. It translates to CASSRTGVNYGQYF.

Many counts were recorded for this clonotype. The gene calls are TRBV5-4 and TRBJ2-7; 7 nucleotides line up with TRBD1. The CDR3 spans 15 residues. J was trimmed by 0 bases and V by 2 bases; bases with no gene match: 5. Germline assignment: CDR1 SGHNT and CDR2 YYREEE (reference sequence). CDR3: CASSLGGRSSYEQYF. The CDR3 DNA follows: TGTGCCAGCAGCTTAGGGGGCAGGAGCTCCTACGAGCAGTACTTC.

The chain is built from TRBV6-1 and TRBJ2-7, with no clear D. V gave up 6 bases and J gave up 6 bases, with 9 bases separating them. The germline gives CDR1 MNHNS, CDR2 SASEGT. The CDR3 covers 11 residues. The CDR3 sequence: CASRGMSEQYF. CDR3 nucleotides: TGTGCCAGCAGAGGTATGAGCGAGCAGTACTTC.

To note about this clonotype: A read error may be the cause here, since a much bigger clone is one base away. J is TRBJ1-5 and V is TRBV12-3 or TRBV12-4; possible D gene TRBD1, 5 bases. This CDR3 region has 14 residues. CDR3: CASTNRGRYQPRHF. CDR3 sequence (DNA): TGTGCCAGCACCAATAGGGGTAGGTATCAGCCCCGGCATTTT.

The rearrangement joins TRBV25-1 to TRBJ2-1; D is possibly TRBD1 (5 bases). Germline lookup yields CDR1 MGHDK and CDR2 SYGVNS. The CDR3 runs to 15 residues. With 5 bases removed from V and 5 bases from J, the gap between germline ends came to 16 bases. CDR3 residues: CASSPPQGTDNEQFF. The DNA of the CDR3 is TGTGCCAGCAGTCCACCCCAGGGAACAGACAATGAGCAGTTCTTC.

With respect to this clonotype: No conserved phenylalanine or tryptophan ends this CDR3, so it is likely a read error. The V call is TRBV6-1, the J call TRBJ2-3; TRBD2 agrees at 10 bases. Germline V gives CDR1 MNHNS, CDR2 SASEGT. Losses at the gene ends were 2 bases for V and 6 bases for J; bases not matched to a gene: 8. This CDR3 region has 16 residues. The CDR3 region is CASSENLAGVDDTQYS. As DNA, the CDR3 is TGTGCCAGCAGTGAAAACCTAGCGGGAGTTGACGATACGCAGTATTCT.

This clonotype was detected only a few times. The chain uses TRBV12-3 or TRBV12-4 and TRBJ1-1; D is unresolved. The CDR3 sequence is 13 residues long. The V and J ends lost 6 bases and 4 bases respectively, with 12 bases between them. The CDR3 loop is CASSYSPSTEAFF. DNA of the CDR3: TGTGCCAGCAGCTACTCTCCTAGCACTGAAGCTTTCTTT.

This clonotype has ten or more counts. The V and J genes are TRBV4-2 and TRBJ2-2, with TRBD2 matching 9 bases. CDR3 length: 17 residues. Germline V gene lookup returns CDR1 LGHNA and CDR2 YNFKEQ. V was pared by 0 bases and J by 1 base, with 3 bases of the junction left unmatched. CDR3 residues: CASSQDLTSGNTGELFF. The CDR3 region has the DNA TGTGCCAGCAGCCAAGACTTGACTAGCGGGAACACCGGGGAGCTGTTTTTT.

This chain connects TRBV9 to TRBJ1-1, with TRBD1 matching 7 bases. The germline V gene has CDR1 SGDLS and CDR2 YYNGEE. This CDR3 is 14 amino acids long. With 3 bases clipped from V and 5 bases from J, the junction kept 7 bases outside the gene matches. The CDR3, as DNA: TGTGCCAGCAGCGAATCACAGGGGCGGACTGAAGCTTTCTTT. Protein: CASSESQGRTEAFF.

About this clonotype: This may stem from a read error, because a much larger clone lies one nucleotide away. This chain uses TRBV20-1 with TRBJ2-3, with D possibly being TRBD1 (6 bases). The CDR3 is 13 amino acids. The germline V gene encodes CDR1 DFQATT and CDR2 SNEGSKA (reference sequence). The CDR3, as DNA: TGCGGTGCTAGTGGGGGCCCCACAGATACGCAGTATTTT. Its protein product is CGASGGPTDTQYF.

This clonotype was observed many times. The rearrangement uses TRBV7-3 and TRBJ2-1; 8 nucleotides align to TRBD2. V shed 5 bases, J shed 6 bases, and the junction held 12 bases outside the gene matches. Germline CDR1 is SGHTA and CDR2 is FQGTGA. The CDR3 has 16 residues. The CDR3, as DNA: TGTGCCAGCAGCCCCATAGCGGGGTATAGGGGCAATGAGCAGTTCTTC. Its protein product is CASSPIAGYRGNEQFF.

At least ten counts were recorded for this clonotype. The chain employs TRBV6-6 and TRBJ2-5, with 10 nucleotides matching TRBD1. V gave up 4 bases and J gave up 5 bases; unmatched junction bases: 4. Germline CDR1 reads MNHNY; CDR2 reads SVGAGI (reference sequence). CDR3 length: 14 amino acids. The CDR3: CASSLTGGWETQYF. DNA for the CDR3: TGTGCCAGCAGTTTGACAGGGGGCTGGGAGACCCAGTACTTC.

This clonotype has just a few counts. This could be a read error, since a much larger clone is one nucleotide away. The chain joins TRBV20-1 to TRBJ2-7; possible D gene TRBD1, 5 bases. CDR3 length: 12 residues. CDR1 is DFQATT, CDR2 SNEGSKA, per germline (reference sequence). CDR3 region: CSARGLSYEPYF. Written as DNA, the CDR3 is TGCAGTGCTAGGGGGCTGTCCTACGAGCCGTACTTC.

The chain combines TRBV18 with TRBJ2-2; D possibly corresponds to TRBD1 (5 bases). Germline values: CDR1 KGHSH, CDR2 LQKENI. The ends were cut back, 0 bases at V and 7 bases at J, with 9 bases in the middle. This CDR3 contains 14 residues. The CDR3 reads CASSPPGVIGELFF. CDR3 DNA sequence: TGTGCCAGCTCACCACCAGGGGTAATCGGGGAGCTGTTTTTT.

This clonotype was picked up many times. This chain uses TRBV5-4 with TRBJ2-1; TRBD2 matches 12 bases. J was trimmed by 9 bases and V by 0 bases; bases with no gene match: 4. CDR3 length: 15 residues. Germline CDR1 SGHNT, CDR2 YYREEE (reference sequence). For the CDR3, the DNA is TGTGCCAGCAGCTTGGAGGCTAGCGGGAGGGGTGAGCAGTTCTTC. Translating gives CASSLEASGRGEQFF.

This clonotype occurred many times. The chain uses TRBV19 and TRBJ2-3; TRBD1 matches 9 bases. V dropped 6 bases and J dropped 5; count of bases not matched to a gene: 9. Germline CDR1 LNHDA, CDR2 SQIVND (reference sequence). This CDR3 has 15 residues. The CDR3 spells CASRPPGQGIDTQYF. DNA for the CDR3: TGTGCCAGTAGACCCCCGGGACAGGGAATAGATACGCAGTATTTT.

In regard to this clonotype: A single base separates this from a much larger clone, so it may be a read error. The CDR3 end shows no conserved phenylalanine or tryptophan, and so a read error is likely. The V gene is TRBV7-9, the J gene TRBJ2-1, with D tentatively TRBD2 (6 bases). This CDR3 comprises 15 residues. V gave up 3 bases and J gave up 8 bases, with 17 bases separating them. Looked up from germline, CDR1 is SEHNR and CDR2 is FQNEAQ (reference sequence). The CDR3 loop is CASSLGGPYGDEQFY. CDR3 DNA: TGTGCCAGCAGCTTGGGGGGACCCTATGGAGATGAGCAGTTCTAC.

The table lists this clonotype with many counts. The rearrangement uses TRBV6-1 and TRBJ2-3, with a tentative D call TRBD1 (5 bases). There are 13 residues in the CDR3. Trimming pared 0 bases from V and 5 bases from J, leaving 6 bases between. CDR1 MNHNS and CDR2 SASEGT come from the germline V gene. The chain's CDR3 is CASSEAQGDTQYF. CDR3 sequence (DNA): TGTGCCAGCAGTGAAGCCCAGGGAGATACGCAGTATTTT.

The sample holds many counts of this clonotype. A junction boundary mismatches the germline segment, possibly from a read error. This chain uses TRBV7-7 with TRBJ2-7, with 8 bases fitting TRBD2. The V gene's germline CDR1 is SSHAT and CDR2 FNYEAQ (reference sequence). The CDR3 contains 15 residues. The CDR3, as DNA: TGTGCTAGCAGCTTAGGCCCTAGCGGGTCCTACGAGCAGTACTTC. Residues: CASSLGPSGSYEQYF.

With regard to this clonotype: A single base separates this from a much larger clone, so it may be a read error. The chain couples TRBV6-6 to TRBJ2-5; D not resolved. Germline lookup yields CDR1 MNHNY and CDR2 SVGAGI (reference sequence). The CDR3 is 13 residues long. This chain's CDR3 is CASSYSVLETRYF. The CDR3 nucleotides are TGTGCCAGCAGTTACTCGGTGTTGGAGACCCGGTACTTC.

The chain combines TRBV6-6 with TRBJ2-2; 8 bases align to TRBD2. The CDR3 totals 14 residues. Germline V gene lookup returns CDR1 MNHNY and CDR2 SVGAGI (reference sequence). The trim removed 6 bases at V and 4 bases at J, leaving 4 bases unmatched. Here the CDR3 reads CASRASGGTGELFF. In DNA form, the CDR3 reads TGTGCCAGCAGGGCGAGCGGGGGCACCGGGGAGCTGTTTTTT.

This clonotype was seen ten or more times. The chain links TRBV5-6 to TRBJ1-4; TRBD1 is a possible D gene (5 bases). The CDR3 contains 17 residues. CDR1 is SGHDT, CDR2 YYEEEE, per germline. Trimming removed 2 bases at V and 7 bases at J, with 21 bases between. The CDR3 reads CASSLRAGRFYGEKLFF. The CDR3 DNA sequence: TGTGCCAGCAGCTTAAGGGCAGGGCGGTTTTATGGTGAAAAACTGTTTTTT.